Listed here is a single T cell receptor beta chain. Its antigen is undetermined. This sample is drawn from a study of T cell responses to AZD1222 COVID-19 vaccine. General observations from the study: It was only 6 or 7 AZD1222 recipients who were seropositive at baseline.

The data were produced by immunoSEQ multiplex PCR, yet TCRdb's version contains in-frame clones alone and is incomplete. The profile covers some 120,000 clones, with 75% to 85% appearing a single time and about 25% taken by the ten largest. Trimming took off 1 base at V and 0 bases at J, with 7 bases between the two ends. Per germline, CDR1 SGHNT and CDR2 YYREEE (reference sequence). The CDR3 totals 15 residues. The receptor was isolated from an adult who received the AZD1222 COVID-19 vaccine. Sequencing was performed on peripheral blood, taken 28 days after the second AZD1222 dose. The V and J genes are TRBV5-4 and TRBJ2-2; D is ambiguous. The CDR3: CASSLLGSNTGELFF. The CDR3 DNA reads as TGTGCCAGCAGCTTGCTGGGATCGAACACCGGGGAGCTGTTTTTT.